This T cell receptor beta chain comes out of a study of blood T cells in healthy people across ages. Turning to the study itself: T cells yielded about one barcoded beta molecule per two cells through template switching. Notes on the study in general: Long-lived donors exceeded aged donors in naive CD4+ cells and diversity.

This clonotype has a handful of counts. The antigen remains unidentified. Next came a second PCR, run for about 6 to 12 cycles, which used a sample-barcoded 5' primer along with a J-beta primer mix. TCRdb fed the 5' RACE reads into MiXCR, producing one record per CDR3 protein. The repertoire holds hundreds of thousands of distinct CDR3 sequences, with around 42% as singletons. The CDR3 is made up of 14 amino acids. The junction had 4 bases not matched to a gene; V was cut back by 5 bases and J by 0 bases. Germline V gene lookup returns CDR1 SGHTA and CDR2 FQGNSA. The chain recombines TRBV7-2 with TRBJ2-7; TRBD1 agrees at 7 bases. The sequence derives from a man in his 60s in good health. The sample comprised blood. DNA of the CDR3: TGTGCCAGCAGCCAGACAGGGACCTCCTACGAGCAGTACTTC. Encoded protein: CASSQTGTSYEQYF.